This T cell receptor (beta chain) emerged from a study of OX40 agonist ivuxolimab in advanced cancers. About the research overall: Dose-escalation cases comprised hepatocellular carcinoma, melanoma, renal cell or head and neck cancer. Regarding the study as a whole: On average, CD8+ T cells showed a greater number of expanded clones than CD4+.

CDR3 length equals 15 residues. Trimming removed 2 bases at V and 0 bases at J, with 10 bases between. The germline V gene encodes CDR1 SGDLS and CDR2 YYNGEE. Turning to this clone: Its antigen remains unknown.

The method was immunoSEQ multiplex PCR; TCRdb's version includes in-frame clones alone and lacks a portion of them. The data hold roughly 50,000 clones, with roughly 90% observed a single time. The receptor was derived from an adult with an advanced solid tumor such as melanoma, head and neck, liver or kidney cancer. The sequenced sample was CD4+ or CD8+ T cells sorted from blood, obtained in a trial of the OX40 agonist ivuxolimab. The chain uses TRBV9 and TRBJ2-3; D is perhaps TRBD2 (6 bases). The chain's CDR3 is CASSVGGASTDTQYF. The DNA of the CDR3 is TGTGCCAGCAGCGTTGGAGGGGCTAGCACAGATACGCAGTATTTT.